The text below deals with one T cell receptor beta chain. This clone was observed a few times. The antigen it binds to is not known. It has no much larger one-base neighbor in the sample; base qualities were not kept. The library relied on the immunoSEQ multiplex PCR assay. A mixture of 60 forward primers for TCR Vbeta segments and 13 reverse primers for TCR Jbeta segments was used in the multiplex PCR. A multiplex PCR assay on genomic DNA amplified the CDR3 region of rearranged TCR beta genes. The Illumina HiSeq System was used to sequence the amplified TCR beta libraries as 87-base-pair reads. In the source study's methods: A later analysis tallied roughly 78 million unique TCR beta chains across the 610 or so repertoires, and around 12 million of those chains were shared by two or more donors. Raw reads were error-corrected and collapsed into unique sequences by a nearest-neighbor algorithm in which closely related sequences were merged to remove PCR and sequencing errors. V, D and J gene segments were assigned by aligning CDR3 sequences to IMGT reference sequences. For a sequence to be retained, at least a six-nucleotide match to both a V gene segment and a J gene segment was required. Rearrangements were called productive when the CDR3 lacked stop codons and stayed in frame with V and J; all others were non-productive. CDR3 was defined by IMGT convention, running from the second conserved V-encoded cysteine to the conserved J-encoded phenylalanine. In an earlier analysis of more than 550 of the donors, sequences lacking an unambiguous match to a single V gene segment were excluded. An earlier analysis of about 590 of the donors classified V segments as functional when productive rearrangements were above 56.7% and as segregating when the standard deviation between donors was above 5%. A statistical classification framework was built to diagnose cytomegalovirus status from the catalog of TCR beta chain sequences. In a later analysis, V and J genes were assigned by comparing TCR nucleotide sequences against IMGT/GENE-DB human TR gene sequences. In a later analysis, CDR3 sequences and most-parsimonious VDJ recombination scenarios were assigned using the TCRdist pipeline. In a later analysis, each TCR beta chain was defined by its CDR3 amino acid sequence together with its V-gene family, and reads lacking a unique V-gene family were excluded. A later analysis removed 592 highly shared, low-generation-probability nucleotide sequences to deal with suspected cross-contamination and a sequencing artifact. In a later analysis, a clonal expansion index was calculated for each public chain from normalized within-repertoire ranks of inferred template counts. Generation probabilities in a later analysis came from a VDJ recombination model fitted to out-of-frame rearrangements, and those results were checked against IGoR. In a later analysis, TCR-TCR, TCR-HLA and TCR-CMV co-occurrence was scored with hypergeometric tests, and a repertoire-size bias correction was applied to TCR pairs. In a later analysis, false discovery rates were estimated by permuting HLA or CMV assignments 20 times. A later analysis grouped co-occurring TCRs with DBSCAN, adding TCRdist sequence similarity when clustering within HLA-allele-positive subsets. Co-occurrence clustering excluded repertoires with fewer than 30,000 or more than 120,000 public chains, plus five with anomalous nucleotide sharing. TCRdb carries this immuneACCESS record with in-frame sequences only. Its versions omit some clonotypes, under half of them owing to an unresolved V gene in the studies checked, with the rest unexplained. V, J and clone size were drawn from that table, and D and trimming were deduced from the DNA. The sample table records approximately 170,000 clones; around 74% of these occur just once. Around 3.1% of the sample lies in the top ten.

The data originate from a study of cytomegalovirus exposure and HLA in healthy donors (dated by TCRdb to about 2017). In terms of the full investigation: An earlier analysis of approximately 640 of the donors reported more than 250 Gb of sequence data and roughly 110 million unique TCR beta sequences from 150 million to 200 million T cells. About 310 gigabases of sequencing data and approximately 80 million unique TCR sequences were included in an early release covering around 650 HLA-typed donors. Of the 350 to 450 genotyped donors, about 80% fell in the genetic ancestry cluster associated with self-reported Caucasian donors. The study was designed to test whether signatures of past pathogen exposure could be identified by cataloging public T cell receptors. The study used immunosequencing to profile the T cell repertoires of more than 650 subjects and linked those repertoires to cytomegalovirus serostatus. Besides the first cohort of approximately 710 subjects, a separate validation cohort made up of 120 different subjects was used. The study combined high-throughput TCR immunosequencing, statistical association of individual TCRs with disease status, and machine learning to predict cytomegalovirus infection status. In a later analysis, previously published TCR beta repertoires from hundreds of donors were re-analyzed and high-resolution HLA genotyping was added so that TCR occurrence patterns could be studied. The later analysis used no new phenotypic data to find candidate immune exposures, relying instead on TCR beta sequences and their occurrence across donors. To decide whether each TCR beta V gene segment behaved as functional or pseudogenic, an earlier analysis of approximately 620 of the donors relied on high-throughput TCR beta sequencing. Donor age, sex, ethnicity and CMV serostatus were compiled together with the repertoire data. In a later genetic analysis, genome-wide SNP genotypes for about three fifths of the roughly 670 donors were used, and that subset was treated as a discovery cohort. All discovery cohort repertoires had been generated on a single sequencing platform. HLA typing included class I and class II loci at four-digit resolution. The number of donors typed differed by locus, with 629-630 for A, B, C, DRB1 and DQB1, 522 for DQA1, nearly 610 for DPA1, and some 440 for DPB1. A handful of DR-DQ haplotypes were handled as single units for association and clustering because linkage in the cohort was strong. Among some 400 genotyped donors of the cohort, an average of about 220,000 unique TCR beta nucleotide sequences was sequenced per donor, of which approximately 18% were non-productive.

The junction shows trimming of 4 bases on V and 6 bases on J, and the gene matches do not reach 6 bases of it. Counted from cysteine to phenylalanine, this CDR3 has 14 amino acids. Only the CDR3 portion is preserved as DNA: 42 bases, with reading frame beginning at the first base. Overall results and qualifications from the work: For the cohort, immune exposure information was limited to CMV serostatus. A later analysis associated 17,000 or so TCR beta sequences with specific HLA alleles at a false discovery rate of 0.05. Because HLA typing was missing for some donors at each locus, association tests included only the typed subset. An earlier analysis of approximately 500 of the donors showed that most TCR beta V segments appeared in productive rearrangements either about 87% or about 30% of the time, which broadly matched IMGT annotations. Compared with equally common non-associated chains, HLA-associated TCR beta chains in a later analysis were more clonally expanded and had lower generation probabilities. When HLA alleles, especially DR and DQ, strongly co-occurred, attributing TCR associations to individual alleles was difficult. Several of the top co-occurrence clusters appeared to be linked to parvovirus B19, influenza, CMV and Epstein-Barr virus, according to a later analysis. Cytomegalovirus status was reported to be diagnosed by the classifier with high specificity and sensitivity in both the original and validation cohorts. Some IMGT-functional V segments, including TRBV6-2 and TRBV6-3, could not be told apart with the 87-base-pair reads, so those segments were excluded. V-gene and J-gene trimming of TCR beta chains was associated with a missense DCLRE1C variant in a later genetic analysis, and the association was replicated in an independent cohort. Linkage disequilibrium might explain the correlated functional status among segregating V segments, but an unknown experimental factor could not be ruled out. A group of highly shared sequence variants was considered likely to be a technical artifact of the sequencing pipeline. According to a later analysis, most CMV-associated TCR beta chains appeared to be HLA-restricted, and the HLA associations seemed to be driven largely by CMV exposure. In vitro tests confirmed that a few of the cytomegalovirus-associated TCR beta chains recognize cytomegalovirus antigens. The presence/absence analyses assumed that sequencing depth was roughly uniform across donors, and that assumption may not be true. Only TCR beta chains were sequenced in this cohort, and the absence of alpha or paired-chain data limited detectable features. The study listed approximately 160 TCR beta chains as associated with cytomegalovirus. It was suggested by the authors that the approach could potentially be generalized to other disease states and immunological phenotypes. Because counts were too low, about 15 rarely observed V segments, including chromosome 9 orphons, were left out of the earlier analysis of about 500 of the donors. Compared with the roughly 700-donor mean, donors in an Asian-associated ancestry cluster had fewer N-insertions in productive TCRs, according to a later genetic analysis. Across donors, most TCR sequences were observed very rarely, whereas some public TCRs were present in many individuals. A further reported finding was that TCR beta sequences accurately predicted the HLA-A and HLA-B alleles for most subjects in the first cohort. In a later analysis, TCR association rates were found to vary across HLA loci, with the most associated TCRs seen for DRB1 alleles and the fewest for HLA-C alleles.

The cohort was made up of 666 healthy bone marrow donors. All cohort members were sampled while nominally healthy, although unrecorded immune exposures were likely present. The donor was CMV seronegative and was included in the group of 352 seronegative cohort members. Each donor provided a peripheral blood sample, and peripheral blood mononuclear cells were used for TCR beta sequencing. Genomic DNA extraction from the blood cell samples was performed with the Qiagen DNeasy Blood Extraction Kit. The rearrangement combines TRBV5-7 with TRBJ1-2; the central 10 bases match TRBD1. TRBV5-7 belongs to the ORF category, with a function that is uncertain. The TCR originated in a female donor in good health and CMV-seronegative. The sequencing input was PBMCs. The sequenced DNA is TGTGCCAGCAGCCATGACAGGGGGCGCGATGGCTACACCTTC. Translated, it gives CASSHDRGRDGYTF.